This T cell receptor beta chain derives from a study of CD8+CD57+ T cells in acquired aplastic anemia. Study-level background: Sorted CD4+ and CD8+ cells yielded DNA averaging around 3.2 ug.

V gave up 6 bases and J gave up 5 bases, with 15 bases separating them. Germline V gene sequence: CDR1 SGDLS, CDR2 YYNGEE. This CDR3 is built from 13 residues. With regard to this clonotype: Antigen: not known.

General study results and limits: Some 27 CD8+ CDR3 sequences were shared between patients and controls. The study found no significant CD8+ Simpson's diversity difference between patients and controls.

Genomic DNA templated the TCR beta VDJ and CDR3 profiling. TCRdb processed the reads anew with MiXCR; each CDR3 protein has one entry. This sample has about 270,000 distinct CDR3 sequences, with approximately 56% found just once. Material for sequencing was sorted CD4+, CD8+, or CD8+CD57+ T cells (not recorded which) from PBMCs. This chain links TRBV9 with TRBJ2-7; the D gene could be TRBD1 or TRBD2 (5 bases each). The clonotype was recovered from a human donor with severe aplastic anemia or a healthy control (not recorded which). CDR3 bases: TGTGCCAGCATGAGGGGTGGGATGGACGAGCAGTACTTC. Protein sequence: CASMRGGMDEQYF.